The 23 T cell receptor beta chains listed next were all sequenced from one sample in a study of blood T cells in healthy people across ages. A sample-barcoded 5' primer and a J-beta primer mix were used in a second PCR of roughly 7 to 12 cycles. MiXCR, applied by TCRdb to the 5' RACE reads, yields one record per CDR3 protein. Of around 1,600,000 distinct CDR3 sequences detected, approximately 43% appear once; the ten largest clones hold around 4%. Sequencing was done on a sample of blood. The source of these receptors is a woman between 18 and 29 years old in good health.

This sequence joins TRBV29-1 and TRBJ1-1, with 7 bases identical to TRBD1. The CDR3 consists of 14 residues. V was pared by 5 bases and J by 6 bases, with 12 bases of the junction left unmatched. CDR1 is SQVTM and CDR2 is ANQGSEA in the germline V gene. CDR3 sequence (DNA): TGCAGCGTTCAAAGACGGGACAGCAAGGCTGAAGCTTTCTTT. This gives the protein CSVQRRDSKAEAFF.

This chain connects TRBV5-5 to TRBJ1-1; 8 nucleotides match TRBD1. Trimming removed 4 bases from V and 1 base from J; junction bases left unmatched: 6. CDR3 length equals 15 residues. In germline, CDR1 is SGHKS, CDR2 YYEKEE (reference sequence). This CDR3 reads CASSARTGRNTEAFF. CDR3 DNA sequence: TGTGCCAGCAGCGCACGGACAGGGAGGAACACTGAAGCTTTCTTT.

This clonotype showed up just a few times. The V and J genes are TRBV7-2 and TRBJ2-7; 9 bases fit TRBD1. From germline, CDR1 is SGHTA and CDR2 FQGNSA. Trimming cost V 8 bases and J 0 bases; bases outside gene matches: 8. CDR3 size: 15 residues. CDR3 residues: CASRPTGGSSYEQYF. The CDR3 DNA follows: TGTGCCAGCCGCCCGACAGGGGGAAGCTCCTACGAGCAGTACTTC.

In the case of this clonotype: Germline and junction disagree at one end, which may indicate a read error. CDR3 loop: CASTQKREAFYNEQFF. The DNA for the CDR3 is TGTGCCAGCACCCAAAAGCGGGAGGCCTTCTACAATGAGCAGTTCTTC. The V call is TRBV3-1, the J call TRBJ2-1, with 9 bases aligning to TRBD2. Per the germline V gene, CDR1 is LGHDT and CDR2 is YNNKEL (reference sequence). This CDR3 is 16 amino acids long.

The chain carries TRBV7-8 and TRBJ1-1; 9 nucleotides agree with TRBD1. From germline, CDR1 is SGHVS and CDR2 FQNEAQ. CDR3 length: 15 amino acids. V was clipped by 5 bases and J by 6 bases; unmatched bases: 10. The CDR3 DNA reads TGTGCCAGCAGCCCAACCGGGACAGGGTTGCCTGAAGCTTTCTTT. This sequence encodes CASSPTGTGLPEAFF.

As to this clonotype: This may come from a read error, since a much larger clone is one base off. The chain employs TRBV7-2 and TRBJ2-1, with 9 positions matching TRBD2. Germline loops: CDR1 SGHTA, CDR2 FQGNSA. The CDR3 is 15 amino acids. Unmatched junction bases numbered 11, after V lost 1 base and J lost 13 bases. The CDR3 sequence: CASSLGGTSRETQFF. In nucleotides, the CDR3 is TGTGCCAGCAGCTTAGGTGGGACTAGCAGAGAGACCCAGTTCTTC.

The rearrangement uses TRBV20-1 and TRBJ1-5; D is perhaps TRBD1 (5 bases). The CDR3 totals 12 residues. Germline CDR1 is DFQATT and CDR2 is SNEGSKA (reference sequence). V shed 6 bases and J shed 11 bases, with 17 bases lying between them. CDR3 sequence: CSAWTIRLAQHF. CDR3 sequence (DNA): TGCAGTGCCTGGACAATCCGATTAGCCCAGCATTTT.

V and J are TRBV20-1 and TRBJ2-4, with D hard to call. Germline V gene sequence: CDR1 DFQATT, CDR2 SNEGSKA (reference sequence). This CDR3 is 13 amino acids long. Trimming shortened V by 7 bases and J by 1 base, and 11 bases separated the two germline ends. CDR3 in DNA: TGCAGTGAGGAGATCATGGCCAAAAACATTCAGTACTTC. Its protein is CSEEIMAKNIQYF.

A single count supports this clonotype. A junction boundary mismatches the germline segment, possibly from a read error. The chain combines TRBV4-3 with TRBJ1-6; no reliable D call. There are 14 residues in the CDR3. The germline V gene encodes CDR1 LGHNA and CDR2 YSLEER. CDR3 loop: CAGSPGIFNSPPHF. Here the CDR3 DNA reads TGCGCCGGCAGCCCTGGGATTTTCAATTCACCCCCCCACTTT.

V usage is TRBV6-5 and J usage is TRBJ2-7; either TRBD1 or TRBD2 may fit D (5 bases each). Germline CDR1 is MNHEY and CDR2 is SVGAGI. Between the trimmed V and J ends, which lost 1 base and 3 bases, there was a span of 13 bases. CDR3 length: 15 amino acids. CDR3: CASSYFWGPGYEQYF. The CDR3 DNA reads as TGTGCCAGCAGTTACTTTTGGGGACCGGGCTACGAGCAGTACTTC.

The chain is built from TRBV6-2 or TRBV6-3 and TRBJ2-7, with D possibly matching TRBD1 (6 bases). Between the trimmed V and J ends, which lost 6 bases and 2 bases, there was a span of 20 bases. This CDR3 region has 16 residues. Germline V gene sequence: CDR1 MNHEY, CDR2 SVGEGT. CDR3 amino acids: CASSWGQPPRTYEQYF. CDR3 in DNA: TGTGCCAGCAGCTGGGGACAACCACCTAGAACCTACGAGCAGTACTTC.

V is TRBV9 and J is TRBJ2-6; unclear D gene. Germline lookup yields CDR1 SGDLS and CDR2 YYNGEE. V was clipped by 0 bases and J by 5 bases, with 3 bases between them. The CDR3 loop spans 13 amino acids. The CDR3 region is CASSVGWANVLTF. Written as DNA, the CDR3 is TGTGCCAGCAGCGTAGGGTGGGCCAACGTCCTGACTTTC.

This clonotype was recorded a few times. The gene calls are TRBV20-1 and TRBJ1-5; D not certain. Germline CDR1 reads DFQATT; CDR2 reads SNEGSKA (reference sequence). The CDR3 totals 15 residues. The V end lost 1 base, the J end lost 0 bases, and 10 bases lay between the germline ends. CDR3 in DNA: TGCAGTGCTAGAGTATGGGGTTATAGCAATCAGCCCCAGCATTTT. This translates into CSARVWGYSNQPQHF.

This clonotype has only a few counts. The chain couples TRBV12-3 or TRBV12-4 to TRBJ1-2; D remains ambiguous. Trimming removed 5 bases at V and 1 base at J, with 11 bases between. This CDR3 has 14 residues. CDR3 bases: TGTGCCAGCAGTGTAGGTCCAGATAACTATGGCTACACCTTC. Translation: CASSVGPDNYGYTF.

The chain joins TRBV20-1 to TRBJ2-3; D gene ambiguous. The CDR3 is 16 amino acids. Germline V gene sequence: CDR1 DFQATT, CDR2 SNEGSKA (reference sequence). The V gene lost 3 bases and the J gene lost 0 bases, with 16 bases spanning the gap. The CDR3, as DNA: TGCAGTGCTAGGGTGTTGCCCGAAACTAGCACAGATACGCAGTATTTT. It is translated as CSARVLPETSTDTQYF.

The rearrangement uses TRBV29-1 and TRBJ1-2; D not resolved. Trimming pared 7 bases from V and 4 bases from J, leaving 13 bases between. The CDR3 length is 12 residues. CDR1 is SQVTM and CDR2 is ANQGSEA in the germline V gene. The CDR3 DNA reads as TGCAGCGCCGGTGGTTTCTCCTATGGCTACACCTTC. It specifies CSAGGFSYGYTF. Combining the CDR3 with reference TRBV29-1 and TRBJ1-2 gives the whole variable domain SAVISQKPSRDICQRGTSLTIQCQVDSQVTMMFWYRQQPGQSLTLIATANQGSEATYESGFVIDKFPISRPNLTFSTLTVSNMSPEDSSIYLCSAGGFSYGYTFGSGTRLTVV.

This CDR3 is CASSISGETMTQYF. The CDR3 DNA is TGTGCCAGTAGTATTAGCGGGGAGACTATGACGCAGTATTTT. The chain is built from TRBV19 and TRBJ2-3, with 8 bases lining up with TRBD2. The CDR3 consists of 14 residues. Germline CDR1 is LNHDA and CDR2 is SQIVND (reference sequence). Trimming at V came to 3 bases and at J to 9 bases, leaving 8 bases not matched to a gene.

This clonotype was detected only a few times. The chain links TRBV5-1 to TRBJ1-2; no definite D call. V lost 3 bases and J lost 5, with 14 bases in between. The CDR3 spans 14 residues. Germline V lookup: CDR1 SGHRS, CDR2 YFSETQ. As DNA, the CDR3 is TGCGCCAGCAGCTCCCCCGGTTACGGATATGGCTACACCTTC. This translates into CASSSPGYGYGYTF.

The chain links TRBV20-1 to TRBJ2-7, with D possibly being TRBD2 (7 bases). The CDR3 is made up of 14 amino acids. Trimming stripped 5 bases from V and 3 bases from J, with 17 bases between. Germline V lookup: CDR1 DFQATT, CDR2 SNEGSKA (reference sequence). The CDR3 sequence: CSAWEGRGLYEQYF. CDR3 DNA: TGCAGTGCTTGGGAAGGGCGGGGGCTCTACGAGCAGTACTTC.

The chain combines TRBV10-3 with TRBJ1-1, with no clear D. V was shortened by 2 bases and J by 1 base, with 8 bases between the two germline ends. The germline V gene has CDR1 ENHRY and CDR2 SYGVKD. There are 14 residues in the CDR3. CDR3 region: CAISEHGTNTEAFF. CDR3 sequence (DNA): TGTGCCATCAGTGAGCACGGCACGAACACTGAAGCTTTCTTT.

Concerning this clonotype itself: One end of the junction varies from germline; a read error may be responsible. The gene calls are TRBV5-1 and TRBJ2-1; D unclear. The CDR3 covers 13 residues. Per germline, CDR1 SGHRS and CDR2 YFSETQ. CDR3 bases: TGCGCCAGCAGCCGTTTTAGATACAATGAGCGGTTCTTC. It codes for CASSRFRYNERFF.

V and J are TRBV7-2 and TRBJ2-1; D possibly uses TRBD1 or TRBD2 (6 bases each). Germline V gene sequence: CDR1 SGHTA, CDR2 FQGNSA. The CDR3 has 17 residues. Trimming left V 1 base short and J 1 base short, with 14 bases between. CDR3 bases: TGTGCCAGCAGCTTAGGTTGGGGGGCTCAATCCTACAATGAGCAGTTCTTC. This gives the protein CASSLGWGAQSYNEQFF. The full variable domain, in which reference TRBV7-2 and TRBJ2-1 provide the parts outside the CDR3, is GAGVSQSPSNKVTEKGKDVELRCDPISGHTALYWYRQSLGQGLEFLIYFQGNSAPDKSGLPSDRFSAERTGGSVSTLTIQRTQQEDSAVYLCASSLGWGAQSYNEQFFGPGTRLTVL.

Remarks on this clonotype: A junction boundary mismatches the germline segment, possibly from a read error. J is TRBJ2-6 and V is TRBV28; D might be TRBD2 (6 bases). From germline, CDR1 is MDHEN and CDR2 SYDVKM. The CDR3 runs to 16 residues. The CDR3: CASSLLGGTGANVLTF. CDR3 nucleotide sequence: TGTGCCAGCAGTTTATTGGGGGGAACTGGCGCCAACGTCCTGACTTTC.